This TCR beta chain appears in the sequencing data of a study of T cells after yellow fever vaccination. CDR3 size: 12 residues. Germline V CDR1 and CDR2: SGHRS, YFSETQ. Trimming stripped 2 bases from V and 6 bases from J, with 9 bases between. This clonotype has only a few counts. Its antigen is not known. In TCRdb, the 5' RACE reads were re-called with MiXCR into one record per CDR3 protein. The sample has 150,000 to 200,000 distinct CDR3 sequences, roughly 9% seen once; the top ten hold roughly a third. Study conclusions and caveats: A weaker but faster secondary response was observed, peaking on day 5 versus 15.

The sample consisted of CD8+ T cells sorted from PBMCs, taken 45 days after the yellow fever booster vaccination. The clonotype was recovered from a man younger than 30 who received the YFV17D yellow fever vaccine. The J gene is TRBJ2-7, the V gene TRBV5-1, with unresolved D. The CDR3 nucleotides read TGCGCCAGCAGCTTCACGAGCGTCGAGCAGTACTTC. Translated, it gives CASSFTSVEQYF.